What follows describes a single T cell receptor beta chain. The antigen remains undetermined. The record originates from a study of regulatory T cells in long-lasting Graves disease. Findings and limits, study-wide: The TCR repertoire of persistent Graves' patients was less diverse than that of newly diagnosed ones. TRBV28, TRBJ1-2 and TRBJ2-5 were favored in persistent disease.

The TCR beta library used iRepertoire HTBI primers with Arm-PCR amplification of CDR3. TCRdb processed the multiplex PCR reads anew with MiXCR; each CDR3 protein has one entry. The sample lists roughly 610,000 distinct CDR3 sequences; roughly 15% were seen once. CDR1 is SGHVS, CDR2 FQNEAQ, per germline. The V end was cut by 10 bases, the J end by 0 bases, with 20 bases between. The CDR3 extends over 16 amino acids. The time point denotes: newly diagnosed GD, antithyroid drugs for less than 3 months. Extracted PBMC RNA gave rise to the TCR library. These same records also appear under a second study, on T cells in Graves' hyperthyroidism and ophthalmopathy. From that report: TCR CDR3 underwent first-round RT-PCR with the HTBI primer set. With a median lead of approximately 6.4 months before onset, the model predicted ophthalmopathy.

Sequencing used peripheral blood mononuclear cells (PBMCs), obtained at new diagnosis, from a patient treated with antithyroid drugs. This TCR was recovered from a woman between 25 and 40 years old with Graves disease. The V gene is TRBV7-8, the J gene TRBJ2-3; a weak D match, TRBD1 (5 bases). Here the CDR3 reads CATLGLPDISTDTQYF. CDR3 nucleotides: TGTGCCACCTTGGGGCTCCCCGACATTAGCACAGATACGCAGTATTTT.